The present T cell receptor beta chain was sequenced within a study of blood T cell repertoires in COVID-19. Study at large: Specimens from acute and convalescent COVID-19 originated in the United States, Italy and Spain. T cells, B-cell-depleted T cells, or PBMCs provided the cDNA or gDNA that served as material.

In the original analysis: Amplification with reference gene primers provided the estimates of nucleated cell counts. Measured with immunoSEQ multiplex PCR; TCRdb has only the in-frame clones, and not every one. From that table come the V and J calls and clone size; the DNA was used to work out D and trimming. Among 450,000 or so clones listed, around nine tenths were seen once. Germline V gives CDR1 KGHSH, CDR2 LQKENI. The CDR3 is made up of 15 amino acids. V gave up 0 bases and J gave up 6 bases; unmatched junction bases: 6. The Seattle patients joined while their infection was active and were tracked longitudinally afterward.

The sequence came from a man between 18 and 29 years old with COVID-19, enrolled during active disease. The sample comprised peripheral blood. The chain combines TRBV18 with TRBJ2-3; TRBD1 matches 7 bases. The CDR3 region has the DNA TGTGCCAGCTCACCACCTAGGGGGCAAGTGGATACGCAGTATTTT. It yields the protein CASSPPRGQVDTQYF.